These 26 T cell receptor beta chains share one sample of origin, sequenced in a study of identifying expanded T cells in peripheral blood. Libraries were prepared by immunoSEQ multiplex PCR; TCRdb keeps only in-frame clonotypes and omits some of them. Among some 120,000 clones, approximately 80% were seen once, and the ten largest hold more than 2.5%. Sequenced material: blood. All receptors come from a person between 18 and 75 years old in good health.

V is TRBV27 and J is TRBJ1-1, with D perhaps TRBD1 (5 bases). The CDR3 runs 13 residues. Germline-derived CDR1 and CDR2 are MNHEY and SMNVEV (reference sequence). The V gene lost 5 bases and the J gene lost 11 bases, with 18 bases spanning the gap. Here the CDR3 reads CASSIWGGGEAFF. CDR3 DNA: TGTGCCAGCAGTATATGGGGGGGAGGGGAGGCTTTCTTT.

This clone has only one observation. The CDR3 region is CASSYRTSGLNEQYF. Written as DNA, the CDR3 is TGTGCCAGTAGTTATCGGACTAGCGGGTTGAACGAGCAGTACTTC. The V gene is TRBV19, the J gene TRBJ2-7, with 11 bases lining up with TRBD2. CDR1 and CDR2 from the germline V gene are LNHDA and SQIVND (reference sequence). The CDR3 length is 15 residues. J lost 5 bases, V lost 5 bases, and 8 bases had no gene match.

This clone is labeled medium-sized. V and J are TRBV7-9 and TRBJ1-1, with D uncertain. V lost 4 bases to trimming and J lost 3 bases, with 9 bases between them. The CDR3 totals 13 residues. The germline V gene has CDR1 SEHNR and CDR2 FQNEAQ (reference sequence). In DNA form, the CDR3 reads TGTGCCAGCAGCTCCTCTGCGTACACTGAAGCTTTCTTT. Translated: CASSSSAYTEAFF.

The chain uses TRBV19 and TRBJ1-2, with D tentatively TRBD1 (6 bases). V lost 4 bases to trimming and J lost 5 bases, with 14 bases between them. Germline lookup yields CDR1 LNHDA and CDR2 SQIVND (reference sequence). The CDR3 covers 14 residues. DNA of the CDR3: TGTGCCAGTAGTAGGGCAGGGGACCTATATGGCTACACCTTC. Amino acid sequence: CASSRAGDLYGYTF.

This chain links TRBV6-5 with TRBJ1-1; D possibly corresponds to TRBD1 (5 bases). The ends were cut back, 6 bases at V and 0 bases at J, with 14 bases in the middle. The CDR3 consists of 15 residues. Germline CDR1 MNHEY, CDR2 SVGAGI. The CDR3 spells CASRGDVGLNTEAFF. Here the CDR3 DNA reads TGTGCCAGCAGAGGGGACGTAGGGTTGAACACTGAAGCTTTCTTT.

The rearrangement joins TRBV28 to TRBJ1-2, with a weak D call TRBD1 (5 bases). V lost 5 bases and J 5 bases, leaving 15 bases between the germline ends. This CDR3 comprises 14 residues. Germline V CDR1 and CDR2: MDHEN, SYDVKM. In DNA, the CDR3 is TGTGCCAGCAGTATCCCCTTGGGGGGATATGGCTACACCTTC. Translation gives CASSIPLGGYGYTF.

The chain uses TRBV7-9 and TRBJ2-1, with D maybe TRBD2 (6 bases). Germline V gene lookup returns CDR1 SEHNR and CDR2 FQNEAQ (reference sequence). This CDR3 comprises 15 residues. V lost 6 bases and J lost 10, with 22 bases in between. The CDR3 DNA follows: TGTGCCAGCAGGCCAGGGTATGGGGAGGCTCCGGAGCAGTTCTTC. This translates into CASRPGYGEAPEQFF.

The chain links TRBV5-6 to TRBJ2-2; the D is unclear. CDR3 size: 13 residues. The V and J ends lost 2 bases and 4 bases respectively, with 6 bases between them. The germline CDR1 and CDR2 sequences are SGHDT and YYEEEE. This CDR3 is CASSFQFTGELFF. CDR3 nucleotide sequence: TGTGCCAGCAGCTTCCAGTTCACCGGGGAGCTGTTTTTT.

CDR3 in DNA: TGTGCCAGCTCACCAGACAGATCACCGGGCTACACCTTC. Its protein is CASSPDRSPGYTF. This chain joins TRBV18 and TRBJ1-2; D may be TRBD1 (5 bases). The CDR3 has 13 amino acids. The V gene lost 2 bases and the J gene lost 8 bases, with 12 bases spanning the gap. Germline CDR1 is KGHSH and CDR2 is LQKENI.

The chain uses TRBV4-1 and TRBJ1-1; D remains ambiguous. CDR3 length: 14 residues. V lost 1 base to trimming and J lost 5 bases, with 11 bases between them. Germline CDR1 reads MGHRA; CDR2 reads YSYEKL. The CDR3 protein is CASSQVRVSTEAFF. CDR3 DNA: TGCGCCAGCAGCCAAGTAAGGGTTAGTACTGAAGCTTTCTTT.

V is TRBV6-1 and J is TRBJ1-6; no firm D call. CDR3 length: 15 amino acids. V was clipped by 2 bases and J by 8 bases, with 13 bases between them. Germline CDR1 reads MNHNS; CDR2 reads SASEGT. The CDR3 DNA reads TGTGCCAGCAGTGAATCGGATCCGCTTTATTCACCCCTCCACTTT. Translation gives CASSESDPLYSPLHF.

This chain links TRBV18 with TRBJ1-5, with D maybe TRBD1 (5 bases). V was cut by 2 bases and J by 5 bases, with 13 bases left in between. Germline lookup yields CDR1 KGHSH and CDR2 LQKENI. The CDR3 spans 15 residues. Written as DNA, the CDR3 is TGTGCCAGCTCACCAGGGGGGGGTTTAGATCAGCCCCAGCATTTT. Translating it yields CASSPGGGLDQPQHF.

This clone was observed a handful of times. This CDR3 is CASSYERPSSYNEQFF. The DNA for the CDR3 is TGTGCCAGCAGTTACGAACGGCCGAGCTCCTACAATGAGCAGTTCTTC. J is TRBJ2-1 and V is TRBV6-6; the D is unclear. Germline CDR1 and CDR2: MNHNY and SVGAGI (reference sequence). Trimming took off 2 bases at V and 0 bases at J, with 11 bases between the two ends. This CDR3 comprises 16 residues.

The J gene is TRBJ1-2, the V gene TRBV19; 7 positions match TRBD1. The CDR3 has 13 residues. Germline CDR1 reads LNHDA; CDR2 reads SQIVND (reference sequence). With V trimmed by 10 bases and J by 7 bases, 12 bases remained unmatched. CDR3 amino acids: CATKVQGRFGYTF. The CDR3 bases are TGTGCCACCAAAGTACAGGGGAGGTTTGGCTACACCTTC.

This clone was seen just once. The J gene is TRBJ1-2, the V gene TRBV7-9; no firm D call. V lost 5 bases and J lost 4, with 11 bases in between. This CDR3 contains 13 residues. Germline CDR1 reads SEHNR; CDR2 reads FQNEAQ (reference sequence). In DNA, the CDR3 is TGTGCCAGCAGCCCCACGAGAGTCTATGGCTACACCTTC. Translated: CASSPTRVYGYTF. Filled out from reference TRBV7-9 and TRBJ1-2, the complete variable domain reads DTGVSQNPRHKITKRGQNVTFRCDPISEHNRLYWYRQTLGQGPEFLTYFQNEAQLEKSRLLSDRFSAERPKGSFSTLEIQRTEQGDSAMYLCASSPTRVYGYTFGSGTRLTVV.

The V call is TRBV5-1, the J call TRBJ2-7; TRBD1 aligns across 9 bases. The CDR3 loop spans 14 amino acids. Germline CDR1 reads SGHRS; CDR2 reads YFSETQ. V lost 1 base and J lost 2; bases outside the gene matches: 1. CDR3 sequence reads: CASSLRQGAYEQYF. The CDR3 nucleotides read TGCGCCAGCAGCTTGAGACAGGGGGCCTACGAGCAGTACTTC.

To note about this clone: One junction end does not reproduce the germline sequence, and a read error may be involved. V usage is TRBV29-1 and J usage is TRBJ1-1; 7 bases agree with TRBD1. Germline-derived CDR1 and CDR2 are SQVTM and ANQGSEA. The CDR3 covers 16 residues. The CDR3 here is CSVKEGQKSMNTEAFF. The CDR3, as DNA: TGCAGCGTTAAAGAGGGACAGAAATCAATGAACACTGAAGCTTTCTTT.

The V and J genes are TRBV4-1 and TRBJ2-3; D is tentatively TRBD1 or TRBD2 (5 bases each). Germline CDR1 is MGHRA and CDR2 is YSYEKL. Deletions cut 5 bases from V and 10 bases from J, with 22 bases between. The length of the CDR3 is 15 residues. The CDR3 sequence is CASSVTLRDASSQYF. The CDR3 DNA is TGCGCCAGCAGCGTTACTCTCCGGGACGCTTCATCGCAGTATTTT.

The gene calls are TRBV2 and TRBJ1-2; no clear D gene. Germline CDR1 is SNHLY and CDR2 is FYNNEI. CDR3 size: 12 residues. The V gene lost 4 bases and the J gene lost 6 bases, with 9 bases spanning the gap. The CDR3 nucleotides are TGTGCCAGCAGTGGTGAGGCTGATGGCTACACCTTC. Translation gives CASSGEADGYTF.

V is TRBV6-4 and J is TRBJ2-3; D is perhaps TRBD2 (5 bases). Deletions cut 8 bases from V and 11 bases from J, with 20 bases between. The CDR3 is made up of 13 amino acids. Germline CDR1 and CDR2: MRHNA and SNTAGT. The CDR3 DNA is TGTGCCAGCGGCGAGGCCCCGGGTGCGGGGCAGTATTTT. Its translation: CASGEAPGAGQYF.

The chain couples TRBV5-1 to TRBJ1-1, with D unclear. Trimming stripped 7 bases from V and 4 bases from J, with 17 bases between. The CDR3 has 14 amino acids. Germline values: CDR1 SGHRS, CDR2 YFSETQ. The CDR3 bases are TGCGCCAGCGACTTGGGAGCTGGCGGCACTGAAGCTTTCTTT. Protein product: CASDLGAGGTEAFF. The entire variable domain, with the rest obtained from reference TRBV5-1 and TRBJ1-1, is as follows: KAGVTQTPRYLIKTRGQQVTLSCSPISGHRSVSWYQQTPGQGLQFLFEYFSETQRNKGNFPGRFSGRQFSNSRSEMNVSTLELGDSALYLCASDLGAGGTEAFFGQGTRLTVV.

A few counts support this clone. V gene TRBV12-5 combines with J gene TRBJ1-2; 7 bases are a match to TRBD1. Germline CDR1 and CDR2: LGHNT and FRNRAP. The CDR3 sequence is 12 residues long. Germline trimming cut 7 bases from V and 7 bases from J; bases unmatched to any gene: 6. The CDR3 nucleotides read TGTGCTAGTGACAGGGACAGCGGTGGCTACACCTTC. Protein product: CASDRDSGGYTF.

The chain employs TRBV2 and TRBJ2-1; no reliable D call. The germline gives CDR1 SNHLY, CDR2 FYNNEI. Trimming cost V 7 bases and J 8 bases, with 12 bases left between them. The length of the CDR3 is 12 residues. CDR3 region: CASKGFLDEQFF. The CDR3 DNA follows: TGTGCCAGCAAAGGATTTTTGGATGAGCAGTTCTTC.

This clone was detected only once. This chain links TRBV30 with TRBJ2-7, with D possibly being TRBD1 (6 bases). V lost 2 bases and J 1 base, leaving 9 bases between the germline ends. The CDR3 contains 13 residues. Germline-derived CDR1 and CDR2 are GTSNPN and SVGIG (reference sequence). The CDR3 loop reads CAWSRRGSYEQYF. The CDR3 DNA reads as TGTGCCTGGAGTAGAAGGGGGTCCTACGAGCAGTACTTC.

The rearrangement links TRBV13 to TRBJ2-4, with D perhaps TRBD1 or TRBD2 (5 bases each). Germline loops: CDR1 PRHDT, CDR2 FYEKMQ (reference sequence). V was clipped by 3 bases and J by 8 bases, with 20 bases between them. This CDR3 is built from 16 residues. CDR3 nucleotide sequence: TGTGCCAGCAGCTTGCACACCGGGACCCTCGAGTACATTCAGTACTTC. Translating gives CASSLHTGTLEYIQYF.

This clone has more than one count but fewer than ten. This chain uses TRBV18 with TRBJ2-7; possibly TRBD1 for D (6 bases). Germline V gives CDR1 KGHSH, CDR2 LQKENI. Deletions cut 0 bases from V and 7 bases from J, with 16 bases between. This CDR3 spans 15 amino acids. As DNA, the CDR3 is TGTGCCAGCTCACCACCGGGGGCGTCTTATCGGGAGCAGTACTTC. It yields the protein CASSPPGASYREQYF.